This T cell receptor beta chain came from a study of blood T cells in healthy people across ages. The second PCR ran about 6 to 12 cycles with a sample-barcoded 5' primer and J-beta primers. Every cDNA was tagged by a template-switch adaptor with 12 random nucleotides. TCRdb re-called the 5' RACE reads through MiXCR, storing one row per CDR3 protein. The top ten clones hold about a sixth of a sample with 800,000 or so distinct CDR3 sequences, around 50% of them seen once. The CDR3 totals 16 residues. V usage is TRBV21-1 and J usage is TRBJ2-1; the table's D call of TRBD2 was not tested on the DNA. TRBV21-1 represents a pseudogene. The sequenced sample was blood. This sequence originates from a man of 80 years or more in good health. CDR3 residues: CASCQGPIVFYNEQFF. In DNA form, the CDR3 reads TGTGCCAGCTGCCAGGGCCCTATCGTTTTCTACAATGAGCAGTTCTTC.